This T cell receptor beta chain is drawn from a study of blood T cell repertoires in COVID-19. In the study overall: Collection of acute and convalescent COVID-19 samples took place in the United States, Italy and Spain. T cells, B-cell-depleted T cells, or PBMCs provided the cDNA or gDNA that served as material.

V gave up 5 bases and J gave up 7 bases; unmatched junction bases: 6. Per the germline V gene, CDR1 is MDHEN and CDR2 is SYDVKM. The CDR3 contains 13 residues. In the source study's methods: Amplification of reference gene primers was used by the study to estimate nucleated cell counts. Libraries were prepared by immunoSEQ multiplex PCR; TCRdb keeps only in-frame clonotypes and omits some of them. The V and J calls and clone size are taken from that table; D and trimming were inferred from the DNA. The repertoire holds some 80,000 clones, with approximately 86% as singletons. V and J are TRBV28 and TRBJ1-2; 8 nucleotides align to TRBD1. The clonotype originates from a human donor in a cohort sampled during active COVID-19. The sequenced sample consisted of peripheral blood. The CDR3 spells CASSLQGGSGYTF. The CDR3 nucleotides are TGTGCCAGCAGTCTACAGGGGGGAAGTGGCTACACCTTC.